This TCR beta chain derives from a study of control samples from healthy donors and cancer patients (dated by TCRdb to the early 2020s). About this clone: Its specific antigen is unknown. Per-nucleotide qualities are absent, and no much larger clonotype sits a single base away.

Library generation was performed with the immunoSEQ multiplex PCR assay. The clones in this table, taken by TCRdb from immuneACCESS, are in-frame only. Not every clone is retained; where verified, under half of the shortfall comes from an unresolved V gene, and the cause of the rest is unknown. Counted in this sample were about 89,000 clones; about 89% of them appeared once. Under 25% of the sample comes from the top ten. CDR1 and CDR2 are read off the germline V gene as ENHRY and SYGVKD. Trimming leaves V shorter by 2 bases and J shorter by 3 bases, with the junction holding 5 bases beyond the gene matches. The CDR3 holds 15 amino acids from the cysteine to the phenylalanine. The read is trimmed to its CDR3 DNA, 45 bases read in frame from base 1.

Sequenced: blood. The chain was built from TRBV10-3 and TRBJ2-7, with 9 middle bases fitting TRBD2. The source is a man aged 25 to 45 in good health. The DNA sequence is given as TGTGCCATCAGTGAGGGGAGCGGGGGGCGCTACGAGCAGTACTTC. Translated, it reads CAISEGSGGRYEQYF.